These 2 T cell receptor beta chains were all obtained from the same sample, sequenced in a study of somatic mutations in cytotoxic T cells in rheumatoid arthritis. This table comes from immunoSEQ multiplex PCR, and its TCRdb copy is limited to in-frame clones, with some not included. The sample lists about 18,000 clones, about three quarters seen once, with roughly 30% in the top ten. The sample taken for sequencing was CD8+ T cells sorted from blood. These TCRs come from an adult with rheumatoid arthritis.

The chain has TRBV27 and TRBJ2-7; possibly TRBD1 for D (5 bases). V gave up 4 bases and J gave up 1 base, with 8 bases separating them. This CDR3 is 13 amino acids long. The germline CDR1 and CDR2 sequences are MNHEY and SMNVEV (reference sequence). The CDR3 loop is CASSWGRSYEQYF. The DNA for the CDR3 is TGTGCCAGCAGTTGGGGCAGATCCTACGAGCAGTACTTC.

The CDR3: CASSRNRREQETQYF. The CDR3 DNA reads as TGTGCCAGCAGCAGAAACCGACGGGAGCAAGAGACCCAGTACTTC. This chain connects TRBV7-6 to TRBJ2-5; tentative D call: TRBD2 (6 bases). Between the trimmed V and J ends, which lost 5 bases and 2 bases, there was a span of 15 bases. Germline V gives CDR1 SGHVS, CDR2 FNYEAQ. The CDR3 loop spans 15 amino acids. Based on the CDR3 plus reference TRBV7-6 and TRBJ2-5, the full variable domain is GAGVSQSPRYKVTKRGQDVALRCDPISGHVSLYWYRQALGQGPEFLTYFNYEAQQDKSGLPNDRFSAERPEGSISTLTIQRTEQRDSAMYRCASSRNRREQETQYFGPGTRLLVL.